This T cell receptor beta chain is from a study of post-analysis software for immune sequencing data. Broader study findings: Roughly five TRBV segments appeared more often in patients than in controls, and TRBV5-6, TRBV5-1 and TRBV20-1 were among these.

Built from TCR beta cDNA, the libraries had unique molecular identifiers in them. TCRdb redid the calling of the PCR reads with MiXCR, one entry per CDR3 protein. The table lists more than 500,000 distinct CDR3 sequences, around 34% of them singletons. This CDR3 contains 15 residues. The V segment lost 6 bases and the J segment 2 bases; nucleotides outside the gene matches: 7. CDR1 is SGHRS and CDR2 is YFSETQ in the germline V gene. In the case of this clonotype: Its antigen remains unknown.

This TCR came from a girl between 2 and 17 years old with multiple sclerosis. Material: blood. The V gene is TRBV5-1, the J gene TRBJ2-3; the match to TRBD2 covers 9 bases. The CDR3 DNA follows: TGCGCCAGCAAGCAAGTAGCGGGGGACACAGATACGCAGTATTTT. It yields the protein CASKQVAGDTDTQYF.